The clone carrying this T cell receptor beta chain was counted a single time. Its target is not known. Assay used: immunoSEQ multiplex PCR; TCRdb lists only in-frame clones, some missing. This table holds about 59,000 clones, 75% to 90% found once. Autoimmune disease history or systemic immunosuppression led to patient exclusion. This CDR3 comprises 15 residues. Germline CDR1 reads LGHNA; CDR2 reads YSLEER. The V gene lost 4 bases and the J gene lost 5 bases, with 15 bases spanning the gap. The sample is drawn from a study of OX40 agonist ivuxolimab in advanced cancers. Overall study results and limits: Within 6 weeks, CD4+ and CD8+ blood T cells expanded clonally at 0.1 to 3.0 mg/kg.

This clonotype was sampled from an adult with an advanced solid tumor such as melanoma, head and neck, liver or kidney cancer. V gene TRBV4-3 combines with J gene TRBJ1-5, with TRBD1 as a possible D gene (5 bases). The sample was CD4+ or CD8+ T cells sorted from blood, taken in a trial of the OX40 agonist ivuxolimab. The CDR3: CASSPEAGGDQPQHF. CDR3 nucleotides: TGCGCCAGCAGCCCTGAAGCTGGGGGTGATCAGCCCCAGCATTTT.